Listed below are T cell receptor beta chains from one sample, sequenced in a study of T cells in Graves' hyperthyroidism and ophthalmopathy. TCRdb re-called the multiplex PCR reads through MiXCR, storing one row per CDR3 protein. The repertoire has roughly 260,000 distinct CDR3 sequences, just over 14% of them found once; the top ten carry more than 10%. The sequenced sample was blood. These receptors were collected from a woman between 40 and 55 years old with Graves' hyperthyroidism that later progressed to Graves' ophthalmopathy. CDR3s include the opening cysteine and the closing phenylalanine or tryptophan. The D gene is left open where the match is weak. A clone size is listed for some rows: how often the clone was seen (once, few, many), or a class if it is expanded.

>TRBV6-6|TRBD1|few|TRBJ2-7
TGTGCCAGCAGTTACTCGATGCAGGGGGCTTACGAGCAGTACTTC
CASSYSMQGAYEQYF
>TRBV6-1|-|many|TRBJ2-2
TGTGCCAGCAGTAAAAGCGTTGGGGAGCTGTTTTTT
CASSKSVGELFF
>TRBV27|-|many|TRBJ2-7
TGTGCCAGCAGCTCCGGGAACTCCTACGAGCAGTACTTC
CASSSGNSYEQYF
>TRBV6-1|-|many|TRBJ2-1
TGTGCCAGCAGGTATTACAATGAGCAGTTCTTC
CASRYYNEQFF
>TRBV6-1|-|many|TRBJ2-5
TGTGCCAGCAAGTTAGGAGGAAAGCGGGAGACCCAGTACTTC
CASKLGGKRETQYF
>TRBV6-1|TRBD2|-|TRBJ2-2
TGTGCCAGCAGACGAACAGCGGGATCACCCTGGGGTGACGGGGAGCTGTTTTTT
CASRRTAGSPWGDGELFF
>TRBV4-1|TRBD2|few|TRBJ2-4
TGCGCCAGCAGCCAAGATGATGTAGTTATGGGGGGGAGGGACATTCAGTACTTC
CASSQDDVVMGGRDIQYF
>TRBV19|TRBD2|many|TRBJ2-7
TGTGCCAGCGCCGGGACTAGCGGATCCTACGAGCAGTACTTC
CASAGTSGSYEQYF
>TRBV28|-|many|TRBJ2-7
TGTGCCAGCAGTTTATGGGACAGAGTCTACGAGCAGTACTTC
CASSLWDRVYEQYF
>TRBV2|-|many|TRBJ2-3
TGTGCCAGCAGTCCACAGGGTTTTATTACAGATACGCAGTATTTT
CASSPQGFITDTQYF
>TRBV5-5|-|few|TRBJ1-1
TGTGCCAGCAGAAGGGGGTTAGCGAACACTGAAGCTTTCTTT
CASRRGLANTEAFF
>TRBV28|-|many|TRBJ1-1
TGTGCCAGCATTTCGGGGGGTTATGGTGAAGCTTTCTTT
CASISGGYGEAFF
>TRBV10-3|-|many|TRBJ1-5
TGTGCCATCAGTCCCGGGGCCCACGGGTATAGCAATCAGCCCCAGCATTTT
CAISPGAHGYSNQPQHF
>TRBV30|-|many|TRBJ1-2
TGTGCCTGGAGTTGGTCTAGACGTCGTGGCTACACCTTC
CAWSWSRRRGYTF
>TRBV11-2|TRBD1|many|TRBJ1-5
TGTGCCAGCAGCTTAGGAGGGGGCGGTGGCAATCAGCCCCAGCATTTT
CASSLGGGGGNQPQHF
>TRBV4-2|TRBD2|few|TRBJ2-7
TGTGCCAGCAGCCAAGATCCTAGCGGATATCCTAACGAGCAGTACTTC
CASSQDPSGYPNEQYF
>TRBV10-2|TRBD2|many|TRBJ2-1
TGCGCCAGCAGGGGTAGCGGGAGGGCCCCCCCCTCCTACAATGAGCAGTTCTTC
CASRGSGRAPPSYNEQFF
>TRBV11-2|TRBD2|many|TRBJ2-1
TGTGCCAGCAGCGGTCTGGGCAAGGCCGGGACTAGTAGTTTCGAGCAGTTCTTC
CASSGLGKAGTSSFEQFF
>TRBV2|-|many|TRBJ1-5
TGTGCCAGCAGTGAGCAGGGGAGGGGGACGCAGCCCCAGCATTTT
CASSEQGRGTQPQHF
>TRBV20-1|TRBD1|-|TRBJ1-2
TGCAGTGCTAGGGGAGACAGGGATCTGAGGGGCTACACCTTC
CSARGDRDLRGYTF
>TRBV3-1|-|many|TRBJ2-5
TGTGCCAGCAGCATTACCCAAGGAAAGGTACAAGAGACCCAGTACTTC
CASSITQGKVQETQYF
>TRBV6-5|TRBD1|many|TRBJ2-1
TGTGCCAGCAGTTACCCGGGACAGGGGGCTAAGTCTAAGAATGAGCAGTTCTTC
CASSYPGQGAKSKNEQFF
>TRBV15|-|many|TRBJ2-7
TGTGCCACCAGCAGAGTCGGAGGGGTGGGCTACGAGCAGTACTTC
CATSRVGGVGYEQYF
>TRBV28|-|many|TRBJ2-1
TGTGCCAGCAGTTTAGGCCTCCTTGGGGGGGGCGAAGGCAACAATGAGCAGTTCTTC
CASSLGLLGGGEGNNEQFF
>TRBV11-2|TRBD2|-|TRBJ2-1
TGTGCCAGCAGCGGCGGACTAGCGAGACCAAGAGAGCAGTTCTTC
CASSGGLARPREQFF
>TRBV10-2|TRBD2|few|TRBJ2-7
TGCGCCAGCATCACCGGGACTAGCGGAAAAAACTACGAGCAGTACTTC
CASITGTSGKNYEQYF
>TRBV12-3/TRBV12-4|-|-|TRBJ1-1
TGTGCCAGCAGTTTCGACAGCGACACTGAAGCTTTCTTT
CASSFDSDTEAFF
>TRBV12-3/TRBV12-4|TRBD2|many|TRBJ2-4
TGTGCCAGCAGGTTAGCGGGAGCCAAAAACATTCAGTACTTC
CASRLAGAKNIQYF
>TRBV3-1|TRBD2|-|TRBJ2-7
TGTGCCAGCAGCCTAGTAGCGGGAACTTACGAGCAGTACTTC
CASSLVAGTYEQYF
>TRBV12-3/TRBV12-4|TRBD2|few|TRBJ2-7
TGTGCCAGCAGTTCCACCGGGACTAGCGGGTACGAGCGGTACTTC
CASSSTGTSGYERYF
>TRBV7-2|TRBD2|few|TRBJ2-1
TGTGCCAGCAGCTTAGACTCTAGCGGGAGGTGGTATGAGCAGTTCTTC
CASSLDSSGRWYEQFF
>TRBV6-1|TRBD1|few|TRBJ2-1
TGTGCCAGCAGTGAAGCAGGTTGGACAGGCTCCTACAATGAGCAGTTCTTC
CASSEAGWTGSYNEQFF